This T cell receptor beta chain was documented in a study of cytomegalovirus exposure and HLA in healthy donors (dated by TCRdb to about 2017). Study-level background: According to an earlier analysis of several hundred of the donors, 150 million to 200 million T cells yielded some 120 million unique TCR beta sequences and 276 Gb of sequence data. A later genetic analysis used genome-wide SNP genotypes for about 60% of the roughly 670 donors, treating that subset as a discovery cohort. Class I and class II HLA loci were covered by the typing at four-digit resolution. The study aimed to test whether cataloging public T cell receptors could reveal signatures of past pathogen exposure. A later analysis re-examined previously published TCR beta repertoires from roughly 650 donors and added high-resolution HLA genotyping to investigate patterns of TCR occurrence. Because of strong linkage in the cohort, five DR-DQ haplotypes were treated as single units for association and clustering. In the later analysis, no new phenotypic data were used to find candidate immune exposures; instead, reliance was placed on TCR beta sequences and their occurrence across donors. The number of donors typed differed by locus, with 629-630 for A, B, C, DRB1 and DQB1, around 560 for DQA1, 606 for DPA1, and 400 to 490 for DPB1. An earlier analysis of nearly 600 of the donors applied high-throughput TCR beta sequencing to assess whether each TCR beta V gene segment acted as functional or pseudogenic. All discovery cohort repertoires had been generated using a single sequencing platform. Donor age, sex, ethnicity and CMV serostatus were compiled together with the repertoire data. The study profiled the T cell repertoires of some 610 subjects by immunosequencing and related them to cytomegalovirus serostatus. The genetic ancestry cluster associated with self-reported Caucasian donors included around four fifths of the approximately 400 genotyped donors. An early release that covered about 600 HLA-typed donors contained around 300 gigabases of sequencing data and 75 million to 100 million unique TCR sequences. Across roughly 420 genotyped donors of the cohort, an average of about 250,000 unique TCR beta nucleotide sequences per donor were sequenced, and roughly 17% of those sequences were non-productive. High-throughput TCR immunosequencing, statistical association of individual TCRs with disease status, and machine learning were combined to predict cytomegalovirus infection status. Besides the first cohort of roughly 700 subjects, a separate validation cohort made up of 120 different subjects was used.

As for this clone: No antigen is known for it.

The V and J ends are trimmed by 6 bases and 0 bases, leaving 8 bases between them. CDR1 is given as MNHEY and CDR2 as SVGAGI, both from the germline V gene. Taken from cysteine to phenylalanine, the CDR3 has 13 residues. Only the CDR3 DNA stays, 39 bases, in frame from base 1. The investigation overall reported the following: In a later analysis, most CMV-associated TCR beta chains were found to appear HLA-restricted, with HLA associations seemingly driven largely by CMV exposure. In a later analysis, the rate of TCR association differed among HLA loci, with DRB1 alleles having the most associated TCRs and HLA-C alleles having the fewest. Most TCR sequences were observed very rarely across donors, whereas some public TCRs were present in many individuals. In this cohort, only TCR beta chains were sequenced, and detectable features were limited by the absence of alpha or paired-chain data. HLA typing was unavailable for some donors at each locus, so association tests used only the typed subset. At a false discovery rate of 0.05, a later analysis linked roughly 17,000 TCR beta sequences to specific HLA alleles. An association between a missense DCLRE1C variant and V-gene and J-gene trimming of TCR beta chains was found in a later genetic analysis and replicated in an independent cohort. The presence/absence analyses assumed that sequencing depth was roughly uniform across donors, and that assumption may not be true. When HLA alleles, especially DR and DQ, strongly co-occurred, attributing TCR associations to individual alleles was difficult. In an earlier analysis of 587 of the donors, most TCR beta V segments appeared in productive rearrangements about 87% or about 30% of the time, broadly matching IMGT annotations. In vitro tests confirmed that a few of the cytomegalovirus-associated TCR beta chains recognize cytomegalovirus antigens. The study listed approximately 150 TCR beta chains as associated with cytomegalovirus. Correlated functional status among segregating V segments might reflect linkage disequilibrium, but an unknown experimental factor could not be ruled out. It was suggested by the authors that the approach could potentially be generalized to other disease states and immunological phenotypes. The 87-base-pair reads could not distinguish some IMGT-functional V segments, including TRBV6-2 and TRBV6-3, so those segments were excluded. The classifier was reported to diagnose cytomegalovirus status with high specificity and sensitivity in both the original and validation cohorts. In a later analysis, HLA-associated TCR beta chains were found to be more clonally expanded and to have lower generation probabilities than equally common non-associated chains. A later genetic analysis reported fewer N-insertions in productive TCRs among donors in an Asian-associated ancestry cluster than the roughly 700-donor mean. A further reported finding was that TCR beta sequences accurately predicted the HLA-A and HLA-B alleles for most subjects in the first cohort. For the cohort, immune exposure information was limited to CMV serostatus. A group of highly shared sequence variants was considered likely to be a technical artifact of the sequencing pipeline. Because counts were too low, about 15 rarely observed V segments, including chromosome 9 orphons, were left out of the earlier analysis of over 550 of the donors. Several of the top co-occurrence clusters appeared to be linked to parvovirus B19, influenza, CMV and Epstein-Barr virus, according to a later analysis.

In total, around 600 healthy bone marrow donors made up the cohort. Cohort members were all nominally healthy when sampled, although unrecorded immune exposures were likely present. The donor tested CMV seronegative and was one of the 352 seronegative cohort members. A peripheral blood sample was collected from each donor, and TCR beta sequencing was performed on peripheral blood mononuclear cells. Genomic DNA extraction from the blood cell samples was performed with the Qiagen DNeasy Blood Extraction Kit. Receptors were amplified or captured by the immunoSEQ multiplex PCR assay. For the multiplex PCR, a mixture combining 60 forward primers for TCR Vbeta segments and 13 reverse primers for TCR Jbeta segments was used. The CDR3 region of rearranged TCR beta genes was amplified from genomic DNA with a multiplex PCR assay. The amplified TCR beta libraries were sequenced on the Illumina HiSeq System as 87-base-pair reads. The authors' pipeline ran thus. A later analysis tallied tens of millions of unique TCR beta chains across the 666 repertoires, and around 12 million of those chains were shared by two or more donors. Raw reads were error-corrected and collapsed into unique sequences by a nearest-neighbor algorithm in which closely related sequences were merged to remove PCR and sequencing errors. V, D and J gene segments were assigned by aligning CDR3 sequences to IMGT reference sequences. For a sequence to be retained, a match of at least six nucleotides to both a V gene segment and a J gene segment was required. A rearrangement counted as productive if the CDR3 had no stop codons and remained in frame with V and J, and every other rearrangement counted as non-productive. Following IMGT convention, CDR3 was defined as the stretch from the second conserved V-encoded cysteine to the conserved J-encoded phenylalanine. The earlier analysis of 550 to 650 of the donors excluded any sequence lacking an unambiguous match to a single V gene segment. An earlier analysis of 500 to 700 of the donors classified V segments as functional when productive rearrangements were above 56.7% and as segregating when the standard deviation between donors was above 5%. A statistical classification framework was built for diagnosing cytomegalovirus status from the catalog of TCR beta chain sequences. In a later analysis, TCR nucleotide sequences were compared against IMGT/GENE-DB human TR gene sequences so that V and J genes could be assigned. In a later analysis, CDR3 sequences and most-parsimonious VDJ recombination scenarios were assigned using the TCRdist pipeline. In a later analysis, each TCR beta chain was defined by its CDR3 amino acid sequence together with its V-gene family, and reads lacking a unique V-gene family were excluded. As a way to deal with suspected cross-contamination and a sequencing artifact, a later analysis dropped more than 500 nucleotide sequences that were highly shared and had low generation probability. In a later analysis, a clonal expansion index for each public chain was calculated from normalized within-repertoire ranks of inferred template counts. Generation probabilities in a later analysis came from a VDJ recombination model fitted to out-of-frame rearrangements, and those results were checked against IGoR. In a later analysis, hypergeometric tests were used to score TCR-TCR, TCR-HLA and TCR-CMV co-occurrence, with a repertoire-size bias correction applied to TCR pairs. To estimate false discovery rates, a later analysis permuted the HLA or CMV assignments 20 times. In a later analysis, co-occurring TCRs were grouped using DBSCAN, and TCRdist sequence similarity was added for clustering within HLA-allele-positive subsets. Repertoires with fewer than 30,000 or more than 120,000 public chains were left out of co-occurrence clustering, as were five repertoires with anomalous nucleotide sharing. The table was pulled from immuneACCESS by TCRdb, which kept in-frame rearrangements only. Such tables lose some clones; where checked, under half of the loss comes from unresolved V genes, and the rest has no known cause. The V and J calls and clone size were taken over from that table, and D and trimming were inferred from the DNA. This specimen's table enumerates 95,000 to 150,000 clones. The top ten constitute about 2.2% of the sample.

The sequence is built from TRBV6-5 and TRBJ1-1, with no D gene named confidently. The TCR was taken from a man aged 35-49 years in good health and CMV-seronegative. Sequenced input: PBMCs. The nucleotide sequence reads TGTGCCAGCAGGATGTCAGTGAACACTGAAGCTTTCTTT. It codes for CASRMSVNTEAFF.